The 9 T cell receptor beta chains presented below share a single source sample, sequenced in a study of cytomegalovirus exposure and HLA in healthy donors. PCR involved 60 Vbeta and 13 Jbeta primers. The protocol was immunoSEQ multiplex PCR, while the TCRdb copy is restricted to in-frame clones and leaves out a portion. Here the sample spans 270,000 or so clones, nearly 95% being singletons. The specimen was PBMCs. All receptors come from a girl aged 2-9 years in good health and CMV-seronegative.

This chain connects TRBV2 to TRBJ2-7; the match to TRBD1 covers 7 bases. Trimming cost V 10 bases and J 0 bases; bases outside gene matches: 6. Germline assignment: CDR1 SNHLY and CDR2 FYNNEI. The CDR3 totals 13 residues. The CDR3 sequence is CATKDRYSYEQYF. CDR3 DNA sequence: TGTGCCACTAAGGACAGGTACTCCTACGAGCAGTACTTC. Variable domain in full (rest from reference TRBV2 and TRBJ2-7): EPEVTQTPSHQVTQMGQEVILRCVPISNHLYFYWYRQILGQKVEFLVSFYNNEISEKSEIFDDQFSVERPDGSNFTLKIRSTKLEDSAMYFCATKDRYSYEQYFGPGTRLTVT.

V and J are TRBV7-2 and TRBJ2-1, with TRBD2 matching 7 bases. Germline loops: CDR1 SGHTA, CDR2 FQGNSA. V lost 4 bases, J lost 0 bases, and 3 bases stayed unmatched. The CDR3 is made up of 15 amino acids. The CDR3 DNA reads TGTGCCAGCAGCTCTAGCGGTTTCTCCTACAATGAGCAGTTCTTC. This translates into CASSSSGFSYNEQFF.

The chain combines TRBV15 with TRBJ1-5; D is ambiguous. CDR1 is LNHNV and CDR2 is YYDKDF in the germline V gene (reference sequence). The CDR3 extends over 12 amino acids. V was cut by 3 bases and J by 4 bases, with 4 bases left in between. The CDR3: CATSSPNQPQHF. The CDR3, as DNA: TGTGCCACCAGCAGTCCAAATCAGCCCCAGCATTTT.

This chain links TRBV5-1 with TRBJ1-5; 8 bases align to TRBD1. The V gene's germline CDR1 is SGHRS and CDR2 YFSETQ. V trimming: 2 bases; J trimming: 4 bases; junction bases outside the gene matches: 11. There are 17 residues in the CDR3. The CDR3 sequence is CASSFSGGRGENQPQHF. As DNA, the CDR3 is TGCGCCAGCAGCTTTTCAGGGGGCCGGGGAGAGAATCAGCCCCAGCATTTT.

The chain carries TRBV11-2 and TRBJ1-1; a weak D match, TRBD1 (5 bases). There are 12 residues in the CDR3. Per germline, CDR1 SGHAT and CDR2 FQNNGV. V lost 5 bases to trimming and J lost 10 bases, with 14 bases between them. This chain's CDR3 is CASSRGGTRAFF. The CDR3 region has the DNA TGTGCCAGCAGCCGGGGCGGGACCCGAGCTTTCTTT.

The CDR3 sequence: CASSIGWAGYEQYF. The CDR3 DNA is TGTGCCAGTAGTATAGGTTGGGCAGGCTACGAGCAGTACTTC. V usage is TRBV19 and J usage is TRBJ2-7; D remains unclear. The CDR3 consists of 14 residues. Deletions cut 1 base from V and 3 bases from J, with 10 bases between. The V gene's germline CDR1 is LNHDA and CDR2 SQIVND (reference sequence).

CDR3 sequence reads: CASSLTGQGYYEQYF. CDR3 nucleotide sequence: TGTGCCAGCAGTTTAACCGGACAGGGCTATTACGAGCAGTACTTC. V usage is TRBV28 and J usage is TRBJ2-7; 8 positions match TRBD1. V was clipped by 2 bases and J by 4 bases; unmatched bases: 7. CDR3 length equals 15 residues. The germline V gene has CDR1 MDHEN and CDR2 SYDVKM. The full variable domain, completed using reference TRBV28 and TRBJ2-7, is DVKVTQSSRYLVKRTGEKVFLECVQDMDHENMFWYRQDPGLGLRLIYFSYDVKMKEKGDIPEGYSVSREKKERFSLILESASTNQTSMYLCASSLTGQGYYEQYFGPGTRLTVT.

The J gene is TRBJ1-1, the V gene TRBV5-5; D gene ambiguous. Trimming stripped 0 bases from V and 1 base from J, with 4 bases between. This CDR3 region has 13 residues. Germline values: CDR1 SGHKS, CDR2 YYEKEE (reference sequence). CDR3: CASSLEQNTEAFF. The CDR3 DNA reads as TGTGCCAGCAGCTTGGAACAGAACACTGAAGCTTTCTTT.

The chain links TRBV5-4 to TRBJ2-3, with TRBD2 identical over 9 bases. Looked up from germline, CDR1 is SGHNT and CDR2 is YYREEE (reference sequence). Trimming at V came to 2 bases and at J to 1 base, leaving 8 bases not matched to a gene. The CDR3 extends over 17 amino acids. CDR3 sequence (DNA): TGTGCCAGCAGCTTATTTGGAGAGCGGGAGGGCACAGATACGCAGTATTTT. Protein sequence: CASSLFGEREGTDTQYF.